This passage covers 24 T cell receptor beta chains from one sample sequenced in a study of early T cells in non-severe SARS-CoV-2 infection. MiXCR was run by TCRdb on the 5' RACE reads, yielding one entry per CDR3 protein. The table has 85,000 to 100,000 distinct CDR3 sequences, more than 9.5% seen once. The specimen comprised whole blood, sampled at baseline. Receptors originate from an adult who was a healthcare worker with PCR-confirmed SARS-CoV-2 infection or an uninfected control (not recorded which).

This clonotype was counted ten times or more. The chain carries TRBV20-1 and TRBJ2-3; D gene uncertain. Germline CDR1 and CDR2: DFQATT and SNEGSKA (reference sequence). Trimming took off 6 bases at V and 2 bases at J, with 12 bases between the two ends. The CDR3 is 13 amino acids. The CDR3 protein is CSADLGYTDTQYF. The DNA of the CDR3 is TGCAGTGCCGATTTGGGCTACACAGATACGCAGTATTTT.

This clonotype has more than one count but fewer than ten. V is TRBV20-1 and J is TRBJ2-7, with TRBD2 matching over 12 bases. Germline V CDR1 and CDR2: DFQATT, SNEGSKA (reference sequence). After removal of 0 bases from V and 5 bases from J, the junction contained 8 bases not matched to a gene. The length of the CDR3 is 16 residues. The CDR3 loop is CSARDWASGRGHEQYF. CDR3 DNA sequence: TGCAGTGCTAGAGATTGGGCTAGCGGGAGGGGCCACGAGCAGTACTTC.

This clonotype was observed once. V gene TRBV9 combines with J gene TRBJ1-2; D remains ambiguous. The CDR3 spans 14 residues. The germline V gene has CDR1 SGDLS and CDR2 YYNGEE. The ends were cut back, 4 bases at V and 4 bases at J, with 14 bases in the middle. The CDR3 reads CASSPPRNPYGYTF. The CDR3 DNA is TGTGCCAGCAGCCCCCCTCGGAACCCCTATGGCTACACCTTC.

This clonotype was seen repeatedly, ten times or more. This chain uses TRBV20-1 with TRBJ2-7, with TRBD2 matching 9 bases. Germline V gene lookup returns CDR1 DFQATT and CDR2 SNEGSKA (reference sequence). Trimming took 0 bases from V and 6 from J; bases not matched to a gene: 6. This CDR3 has 14 residues. The CDR3 DNA sequence: TGCAGTGCTAGAGAGCCTAGCGGGACGAGCGAGCAGTACTTC. This sequence encodes CSAREPSGTSEQYF.

This clonotype has a count of ten or more. The chain recombines TRBV12-3 or TRBV12-4 with TRBJ2-7; unclear D gene. CDR3 size: 14 residues. The V end was cut by 4 bases, the J end by 4 bases, with 14 bases between. The CDR3 spells CASSWALGAYEQYF. As DNA, the CDR3 is TGTGCCAGCAGTTGGGCGCTAGGAGCTTACGAGCAGTACTTC.

This clonotype appeared a few times. This chain uses TRBV23-1 with TRBJ1-5; TRBD1 is a possible D gene (6 bases). TRBV23-1 is identified as an open reading frame with a role that is uncertain. The CDR3 spans 16 residues. Between the trimmed V and J ends, which lost 0 bases and 1 base, there was a span of 10 bases. The CDR3 here is CASSQSRGLSNQPQHF. In nucleotides, the CDR3 is TGCGCCAGCAGTCAATCTAGGGGGTTAAGCAATCAGCCCCAGCATTTT.

This clonotype was found a few times. J is TRBJ2-7 and V is TRBV30, with 7 bases identical to TRBD2. Trimming took 5 bases from V and 5 from J; bases not matched to a gene: 12. The CDR3 totals 14 residues. The germline gives CDR1 GTSNPN, CDR2 SVGIG (reference sequence). For the CDR3, the DNA is TGTGCCTGGGGGGGGGAGCAGATCTATAACGAGCAGTACTTC. Its protein product is CAWGGEQIYNEQYF.

This clonotype was detected ten times or more. V is TRBV29-1 and J is TRBJ1-4; D might be TRBD1 (6 bases). From germline, CDR1 is SQVTM and CDR2 ANQGSEA. The CDR3 sequence is 15 residues long. V lost 7 bases and J lost 3, with 18 bases in between. Here the CDR3 reads CSAPDPGGPNEKLFF. The CDR3, as DNA: TGCAGCGCTCCGGACCCCGGGGGGCCTAATGAAAAACTGTTTTTT.

This clonotype was detected only a few times. V is TRBV20-1 and J is TRBJ2-7, with 7 bases that match TRBD2. V was clipped by 4 bases and J by 7 bases; unmatched bases: 13. CDR1 is DFQATT and CDR2 is SNEGSKA in the germline V gene (reference sequence). This CDR3 is 14 amino acids long. CDR3 amino acids: CSATPGRETREQYF. DNA for the CDR3: TGCAGTGCTACTCCAGGGCGGGAGACGAGGGAGCAGTACTTC.

This clonotype was seen a few times. J is TRBJ2-3 and V is TRBV10-3, with 10 bases fitting TRBD1. The CDR3 length is 19 residues. Germline assignment: CDR1 ENHRY and CDR2 SYGVKD. V trimming: 3 bases; J trimming: 1 base; junction bases outside the gene matches: 13. CDR3 nucleotides: TGTGCCATCAGTGACCCCGCCGGGACAGGGGCGGGTGGCACAGATACGCAGTATTTT. It translates to CAISDPAGTGAGGTDTQYF.

This clonotype has only a few counts. This sequence joins TRBV24-1 and TRBJ2-1; D is ambiguous. The CDR3 runs 15 residues. V lost 5 bases, J lost 0 bases, and 10 bases lay in between. Germline V CDR1 and CDR2: KGHDR, SFDVKD. CDR3 residues: CATSASKGSYNEQFF. The DNA of the CDR3 is TGTGCCACCAGTGCCTCCAAGGGCTCCTACAATGAGCAGTTCTTC.

This clonotype came up a few times. The chain has TRBV7-9 and TRBJ2-7, with 10 bases matching TRBD2. CDR1 is SEHNR, CDR2 FQNEAQ, per germline (reference sequence). J gave up 3 bases and V 5 bases, and 13 bases lay outside the gene matches. This CDR3 has 17 residues. This chain's CDR3 is CASSRAIIGTSDYEQYF. Written as DNA, the CDR3 is TGTGCCAGCAGCCGGGCCATAATTGGGACTAGCGACTACGAGCAGTACTTC.

This clonotype has more than one count but fewer than ten. The V gene is TRBV5-6, the J gene TRBJ2-3; D remains ambiguous. Germline V gene data show CDR1 as SGHDT and CDR2 as YYEEEE. Deletions cut 5 bases from V and 0 bases from J, with 16 bases between. CDR3 length: 16 residues. The CDR3 DNA reads TGTGCCAGCAGTTCCTCCCGGCAGGCTAGCACAGATACGCAGTATTTT. Translation: CASSSSRQASTDTQYF.

The chain is built from TRBV5-1 and TRBJ2-1; D is unclear. Trimming took off 0 bases at V and 7 bases at J, with 14 bases between the two ends. Germline assignment: CDR1 SGHRS and CDR2 YFSETQ. The CDR3 loop spans 15 amino acids. CDR3 region: CASSLELISVNEQFF. CDR3 coding DNA: TGCGCCAGCAGCTTGGAGCTGATTAGTGTGAATGAGCAGTTCTTC.

There are a few counts of this clonotype. The J gene is TRBJ1-4, the V gene TRBV5-4; TRBD1 matches 9 bases. Trimming removed 2 bases from V and 13 bases from J; junction bases left unmatched: 18. The CDR3 loop spans 17 amino acids. CDR1 and CDR2 from the germline V gene are SGHNT and YYREEE (reference sequence). The chain's CDR3 is CASSFTGGGWKGKGLFF. The CDR3 DNA reads as TGTGCCAGCAGCTTCACAGGGGGCGGATGGAAGGGGAAAGGACTGTTTTTT.

This clonotype has just a few counts. The CDR3 nucleotides read TGCAGTGCCTCCGACAGGCGTAACTATGGCTACACCTTC. Amino acid sequence: CSASDRRNYGYTF. The chain joins TRBV20-1 to TRBJ1-2; tentative D call: TRBD1 (6 bases). V was trimmed by 6 bases and J by 1 base, leaving 12 bases between them. The CDR3 has 13 residues. Germline CDR1 and CDR2: DFQATT and SNEGSKA (reference sequence).

The CDR3 region has the DNA TGCAGCGTTGGGTCTCGCTTCGAGCAGTACTTC. Its protein is CSVGSRFEQYF. The V call is TRBV29-1, the J call TRBJ2-7, with unresolved D. Germline V gene lookup returns CDR1 SQVTM and CDR2 ANQGSEA. The ends were cut back, 4 bases at V and 6 bases at J, with 10 bases in the middle. The length of the CDR3 is 11 residues.

This chain connects TRBV7-9 to TRBJ2-3; 8 positions agree with TRBD1. CDR3 length: 15 amino acids. Germline CDR1 is SEHNR and CDR2 is FQNEAQ (reference sequence). V was clipped by 6 bases and J by 1 base; unmatched bases: 6. CDR3 bases: TGTGCCAGCAGGAACCAGGGACAGGGCACAGATACGCAGTATTTT. This codes for CASRNQGQGTDTQYF.

The CDR3 nucleotides read TGTGCCAGCAGCCACCGGGTAGCCGACTACGAGCAGTACTTC. Translating it yields CASSHRVADYEQYF. The chain recombines TRBV7-6 with TRBJ2-7; D call uncertain. V was pared by 5 bases and J by 3 bases, with 14 bases between. The CDR3 runs 14 residues. Germline V gives CDR1 SGHVS, CDR2 FNYEAQ.

Many counts were recorded for this clonotype. The chain combines TRBV2 with TRBJ2-4, with D tentatively TRBD1 (6 bases). V lost 4 bases, J lost 12 bases, and 13 bases lay in between. Germline V gene sequence: CDR1 SNHLY, CDR2 FYNNEI. This CDR3 comprises 12 residues. Written as DNA, the CDR3 is TGTGCCAGCAGTGTCTACAGGGACACTCAGTACTTC. Its protein is CASSVYRDTQYF.

In this sample, this clonotype turned up a few times. The chain has TRBV9 and TRBJ1-1; no clear D. Between the trimmed V and J ends, which lost 0 bases and 3 bases, there was a span of 9 bases. Per germline, CDR1 SGDLS and CDR2 YYNGEE. CDR3 length equals 14 residues. The CDR3 coding sequence is TGTGCCAGCAGCGTAGCTCGGAGCCACACTGAAGCTTTCTTT. It yields the protein CASSVARSHTEAFF.

This CDR3 is CAISLDRARNTIYF. CDR3 nucleotide sequence: TGTGCCATCAGTCTGGACAGGGCTAGAAACACCATATATTTT. This chain links TRBV10-3 with TRBJ1-3; TRBD1 matches 8 bases. The germline CDR1 and CDR2 sequences are ENHRY and SYGVKD. The J segment lost 5 bases and the V segment lost 5 bases, leaving 5 bases of the junction unmatched. The CDR3 runs 14 residues.

The gene calls are TRBV4-1 and TRBJ2-3; D unclear. The CDR3 has 13 amino acids. V gave up 1 base and J gave up 3 bases, with 5 bases separating them. Germline lookup yields CDR1 MGHRA and CDR2 YSYEKL. DNA for the CDR3: TGCGCCAGCAGCCAAGGGGTAACAGATACGCAGTATTTT. Encoded protein: CASSQGVTDTQYF.

This CDR3 reads CASTAVIGGTEAFF. CDR3 in DNA: TGTGCCAGCACCGCTGTGATCGGGGGCACTGAAGCTTTCTTT. The chain joins TRBV6-2 or TRBV6-3 to TRBJ1-1, with D perhaps matching TRBD1 (5 bases). The CDR3 spans 14 residues. Germline assignment: CDR1 MNHEY and CDR2 SVGEGT. Trimming left V 7 bases short and J 4 bases short, with 16 bases between.